The source of this T cell receptor beta chain is a study of cytotoxic CD8 clonotypes in ibrutinib-treated CLL. As for the study in general: Of the patients, over ten were relapsed/refractory, around 16 treatment-naive and around 17 IGHV unmutated.

Sequenced by immunoSEQ multiplex PCR; TCRdb stores in-frame clones only, minus some. The repertoire holds 33,000 or so clones, with roughly 49% as singletons. PBMCs that had been cryopreserved were the source of 2 to 2.5 micrograms of genomic DNA for TCR beta libraries. Worth noting for this clone: Its antigen is unidentified.

The study, taken as a whole, reports: Baseline values of clonality outstripped age-matched healthy donors and followed circulating CD8+ T-cell counts. Patients with sustained remission and those progressing were sampled at differing times.

The TCR sequence derives from a human donor with chronic lymphocytic leukemia. Sequencing used PBMCs, obtained before ibrutinib treatment.

The CDR3 loop reads CASSAVSGQGMGTEAFF. The CDR3 DNA is TGCGCCAGCAGCGCTGTGTCGGGACAGGGGATGGGCACTGAAGCTTTCTTT. V is TRBV10-1 and J is TRBJ1-1, with 10 bases aligning to TRBD1. V was clipped by 6 bases and J by 4 bases; unmatched bases: 14. The germline V gene encodes CDR1 WNHNN and CDR2 SYGVQD (reference sequence). CDR3 length equals 17 residues.